The 32 T cell receptor beta chains below were found in one sample sequenced in a study of T cell responses to AZD1222 COVID-19 vaccine. Clones were sequenced by immunoSEQ multiplex PCR, and TCRdb holds only the in-frame ones, with some missing. The repertoire includes about 99,000 clones, 90% to 95% of them detected once, and roughly 42% sits in the top ten. The material was peripheral blood, obtained on day 0 of AZD1222 vaccination. The receptors here all came from an adult in good health.

The chain links TRBV28 to TRBJ1-1, with D uncertain. Looked up from germline, CDR1 is MDHEN and CDR2 is SYDVKM. V lost 2 bases, J lost 4 bases, and 5 bases lay in between. The CDR3 covers 12 residues. CDR3 DNA: TGTGCCAGCAGTTTAAGTATCACTGAAGCTTTCTTT. Residues: CASSLSITEAFF. Drawing the rest from reference TRBV28 and TRBJ1-1, the complete variable domain is DVKVTQSSRYLVKRTGEKVFLECVQDMDHENMFWYRQDPGLGLRLIYFSYDVKMKEKGDIPEGYSVSREKKERFSLILESASTNQTSMYLCASSLSITEAFFGQGTRLTVV.

DNA of the CDR3: TGTGCCTGGAACCCTATGGGGAACACTGAAGCTTTCTTT. Its protein is CAWNPMGNTEAFF. The gene calls are TRBV30 and TRBJ1-1; D not certain. Between the trimmed V and J ends, which lost 4 bases and 1 base, there was a span of 10 bases. The germline V gene has CDR1 GTSNPN and CDR2 SVGIG (reference sequence). The length of the CDR3 is 13 residues.

Note on this clone: The junction shows a germline mismatch at one end, possibly a read error. The chain carries TRBV6-5 and TRBJ2-7, with D unresolved. There are 11 residues in the CDR3. Germline V lookup: CDR1 MNHEY, CDR2 SVGAGI. This chain's CDR3 is CASSNSYEQYF. The DNA of the CDR3 is TGTGCCAGCAGTAACTCCTACGAGCAGTACTTC.

This chain uses TRBV5-1 with TRBJ2-1; 13 bases align to TRBD2. V shed 3 bases and J 4 bases; nucleotides not matched to a gene: 4. Looked up from germline, CDR1 is SGHRS and CDR2 is YFSETQ. The CDR3 totals 16 residues. The CDR3 protein is CASSSGTSGMYNEQFF. Written as DNA, the CDR3 is TGCGCCAGCAGCTCAGGGACTAGCGGGATGTACAATGAGCAGTTCTTC.

This chain joins TRBV30 and TRBJ2-7; possible D gene TRBD2, 5 bases. This CDR3 region has 12 residues. Germline V gene sequence: CDR1 GTSNPN, CDR2 SVGIG (reference sequence). V lost 5 bases and J 9 bases, leaving 17 bases between the germline ends. The CDR3 spells CAWAGGRDPQYF. As DNA, the CDR3 is TGTGCCTGGGCCGGTGGACGGGATCCGCAGTACTTC.

This sequence joins TRBV10-1 and TRBJ2-5; D is perhaps TRBD1 or TRBD2 (5 bases each). Germline V CDR1 and CDR2: WNHNN, SYGVQD (reference sequence). Trimming removed 0 bases at V and 7 bases at J, with 9 bases between. CDR3 length: 13 amino acids. CDR3 region: CASSESGDGTQYF. The CDR3 bases are TGCGCCAGCAGTGAGTCGGGGGACGGGACCCAGTACTTC.

This chain links TRBV28 with TRBJ1-6; D is uncertain. V lost 6 bases and J lost 12, with 21 bases in between. CDR3 length equals 15 residues. The V gene's germline CDR1 is MDHEN and CDR2 SYDVKM. Here the CDR3 reads CASSPGGSKVKPLHF. In DNA form, the CDR3 reads TGTGCCAGCAGCCCCGGAGGGAGTAAAGTTAAACCCCTCCACTTT.

The chain uses TRBV7-3 and TRBJ2-7; 8 nucleotides align to TRBD2. The germline gives CDR1 SGHTA, CDR2 FQGTGA. The CDR3 covers 17 residues. V lost 8 bases, J lost 0 bases, and 15 bases stayed unmatched. The CDR3 region has the DNA TGTGCCAGCCCGGGGAGCGGGGGCTGCCCCTTCTCCTACGAGCAGTACTTC. It translates to CASPGSGGCPFSYEQYF.

The gene calls are TRBV5-1 and TRBJ1-2; D is perhaps TRBD1 (6 bases). The CDR3 spans 15 residues. Trimming cost V 5 bases and J 4 bases, with 18 bases left between them. Germline V gives CDR1 SGHRS, CDR2 YFSETQ. The CDR3 loop reads CASSSLRGDFYGYTF. The CDR3 DNA sequence: TGCGCCAGCAGTTCTCTCAGGGGAGATTTCTATGGCTACACCTTC.

This sequence joins TRBV5-4 and TRBJ2-1; perhaps TRBD1 as D (6 bases). Deletions cut 3 bases from V and 3 bases from J, with 7 bases between. The CDR3 consists of 13 residues. Germline CDR1 is SGHNT and CDR2 is YYREEE (reference sequence). The chain's CDR3 is CASSSQGYNEQFF. The CDR3 DNA sequence: TGTGCCAGCAGCTCACAGGGCTACAATGAGCAGTTCTTC.

This chain uses TRBV6-5 with TRBJ2-3; weak D call: TRBD2 (5 bases). The CDR3 is 14 residues long. V dropped 6 bases and J dropped 2 bases, with 12 bases sitting between them. The germline V gene has CDR1 MNHEY and CDR2 SVGAGI. The CDR3 sequence: CASSTRDSTDTQYF. As DNA, the CDR3 is TGTGCCAGCAGCACCCGGGATTCCACAGATACGCAGTATTTT.

The gene calls are TRBV19 and TRBJ2-7; D gene unclear. V lost 5 bases to trimming and J lost 0 bases, with 8 bases between them. Germline V gene data show CDR1 as LNHDA and CDR2 as SQIVND (reference sequence). The CDR3 runs 13 residues. The CDR3 sequence is CASSRVASYEQYF. In DNA, the CDR3 is TGTGCCAGTAGTCGAGTAGCCTCCTACGAGCAGTACTTC. The full variable domain, with the rest looked up from reference TRBV19 and TRBJ2-7, is DGGITQSPKYLFRKEGQNVTLSCEQNLNHDAMYWYRQDPGQGLRLIYYSQIVNDFQKGDIAEGYSVSREKKESFPLTVTSAQKNPTAFYLCASSRVASYEQYFGPGTRLTVT.

The chain couples TRBV20-1 to TRBJ1-4; no reliable D call. The germline V and J ends were trimmed by 3 bases and 0 bases, with 11 bases remaining between them. The CDR3 covers 15 residues. The germline V gene has CDR1 DFQATT and CDR2 SNEGSKA (reference sequence). The CDR3 loop reads CSASDAGTTNEKLFF. CDR3 bases: TGCAGTGCTAGTGATGCGGGAACAACTAATGAAAAACTGTTTTTT.

The CDR3 DNA reads TGTGCCAGCAGCCTACAGTCTTTGGCAGATACGCAGTATTTT. Translating gives CASSLQSLADTQYF. The chain has TRBV7-6 and TRBJ2-3, with unresolved D. In germline, CDR1 is SGHVS, CDR2 FNYEAQ. The CDR3 has 14 amino acids. V dropped 5 bases and J dropped 4 bases, with 13 bases sitting between them.

V and J are TRBV6-5 and TRBJ1-5; no clear D gene. Trimming cost V 6 bases and J 6 bases, with 6 bases left between them. The CDR3 is 11 residues long. Per germline, CDR1 MNHEY and CDR2 SVGAGI. The CDR3, as DNA: TGTGCCAGCAGGGGAGGTCAGCCCCAGCATTTT. Translation: CASRGGQPQHF.

The table lists this clone with a count of one. CDR3 amino acids: CASSLALATDTQYF. The CDR3 nucleotides read TGTGCCAGCAGCTTAGCGTTAGCCACAGATACGCAGTATTTT. The chain links TRBV7-2 to TRBJ2-3, with D hard to call. The CDR3 sequence is 14 residues long. Germline loops: CDR1 SGHTA, CDR2 FQGNSA. V was cut by 0 bases and J by 2 bases, with 6 bases left in between.

The gene calls are TRBV5-1 and TRBJ2-7; 9 bases are a match to TRBD2. Germline V lookup: CDR1 SGHRS, CDR2 YFSETQ. J was trimmed by 2 bases and V by 1 base; bases with no gene match: 7. The CDR3 loop spans 16 amino acids. CDR3 sequence (DNA): TGCGCCAGCAGCTTGACTAGCGGGTATTCAGCCTACGAGCAGTACTTC. It is translated as CASSLTSGYSAYEQYF.

V and J are TRBV4-1 and TRBJ1-6, with TRBD1 matching over 9 bases. V was clipped by 3 bases and J by 7 bases; unmatched bases: 1. CDR1 is MGHRA, CDR2 YSYEKL, per germline. The CDR3 covers 14 residues. CDR3 amino acids: CASSHGQGNSPLHF. The DNA of the CDR3 is TGCGCCAGCAGCCACGGACAGGGGAATTCACCCCTCCACTTT.

CDR3 residues: CASSTRTGSGNTIYF. The DNA of the CDR3 is TGCGCCAGCAGCACCCGGACAGGGAGTGGAAACACCATATATTTT. The V gene is TRBV4-3, the J gene TRBJ1-3; the match to TRBD1 covers 8 bases. Looked up from germline, CDR1 is LGHNA and CDR2 is YSLEER. V lost 5 bases and J lost 3; bases outside the gene matches: 6. CDR3 length: 15 residues.

V and J are TRBV7-2 and TRBJ1-1; D is uncertain. Per the germline V gene, CDR1 is SGHTA and CDR2 is FQGNSA. This CDR3 is built from 15 residues. Trimming cost V 5 bases and J 3 bases, with 16 bases left between them. CDR3 in amino acids: CASSLRRTGDTEAFF. DNA of the CDR3: TGTGCCAGCAGCCTCCGACGGACCGGGGACACTGAAGCTTTCTTT. The variable domain in full, completed from reference TRBV7-2 and TRBJ1-1, reads GAGVSQSPSNKVTEKGKDVELRCDPISGHTALYWYRQSLGQGLEFLIYFQGNSAPDKSGLPSDRFSAERTGGSVSTLTIQRTQQEDSAVYLCASSLRRTGDTEAFFGQGTRLTVV.

The J gene is TRBJ1-1, the V gene TRBV10-3, with D tentatively TRBD1 (5 bases). V was pared by 4 bases and J by 7 bases, with 16 bases between. The CDR3 contains 14 residues. CDR1 and CDR2 from the germline V gene are ENHRY and SYGVKD. The CDR3 is CAISGGLSLNEAFF. The CDR3 nucleotides read TGTGCCATCAGTGGGGGACTATCCCTTAATGAAGCTTTCTTT.

V is TRBV7-3 and J is TRBJ2-7, with D possibly matching TRBD2 (5 bases). Germline V gene lookup returns CDR1 SGHTA and CDR2 FQGTGA. The CDR3 spans 14 residues. Deletions cut 0 bases from V and 5 bases from J, with 11 bases between. The CDR3: CASSLTGGSHEQYF. DNA for the CDR3: TGTGCCAGCAGCTTAACAGGTGGGAGTCACGAGCAGTACTTC.

J is TRBJ2-3 and V is TRBV5-1; TRBD1 matches at 7 bases. V lost 4 bases and J lost 2; bases outside the gene matches: 10. The CDR3 contains 16 residues. The germline V gene encodes CDR1 SGHRS and CDR2 YFSETQ. CDR3 amino acids: CASSADGQAATDTQYF. In DNA form, the CDR3 reads TGCGCCAGCAGCGCCGACGGACAGGCGGCCACAGATACGCAGTATTTT.

In nucleotides, the CDR3 is TGTGCCAGCAGTGAAGGGAGGAACACTGAAGCTTTCTTT. This encodes CASSEGRNTEAFF. The genes are TRBV6-4 and TRBJ1-1; D uncertain. Trimming shortened V by 3 bases and J by 1 base, and 6 bases separated the two germline ends. The CDR3 covers 13 residues. Germline V gene lookup returns CDR1 MRHNA and CDR2 SNTAGT.

The rearrangement uses TRBV7-2 and TRBJ2-7; D unclear. The V gene's germline CDR1 is SGHTA and CDR2 FQGNSA. The CDR3 covers 11 residues. V was trimmed by 2 bases and J by 7 bases, leaving 6 bases between them. The CDR3 region is CASSLTREQYF. The CDR3 region has the DNA TGTGCCAGCAGCTTAACGAGGGAGCAGTACTTC. The full variable domain, its missing parts supplied by reference TRBV7-2 and TRBJ2-7, is GAGVSQSPSNKVTEKGKDVELRCDPISGHTALYWYRQSLGQGLEFLIYFQGNSAPDKSGLPSDRFSAERTGGSVSTLTIQRTQQEDSAVYLCASSLTREQYFGPGTRLTVT.

V usage is TRBV19 and J usage is TRBJ2-2, with D possibly TRBD1 on 5 matching bases. Trimming shortened V by 5 bases and J by 5 bases, and 18 bases separated the two germline ends. This CDR3 spans 16 amino acids. In germline, CDR1 is LNHDA, CDR2 SQIVND (reference sequence). The CDR3 loop is CASSPSLGVGTGELFF. The DNA for the CDR3 is TGTGCCAGTAGTCCCTCCCTAGGGGTCGGGACCGGGGAGCTGTTTTTT. Combining the CDR3 with reference TRBV19 and TRBJ2-2 gives the whole variable domain DGGITQSPKYLFRKEGQNVTLSCEQNLNHDAMYWYRQDPGQGLRLIYYSQIVNDFQKGDIAEGYSVSREKKESFPLTVTSAQKNPTAFYLCASSPSLGVGTGELFFGEGSRLTVL.

This sequence joins TRBV12-5 and TRBJ1-2; 9 nucleotides align to TRBD1. This CDR3 comprises 15 residues. Germline V gene lookup returns CDR1 LGHNT and CDR2 FRNRAP. V dropped 5 bases and J dropped 8; count of bases not matched to a gene: 12. The CDR3 DNA is TGTGCTAGTGGTCTTTCTGACAGGGGGTATGGGGGCTACACCTTC. This encodes CASGLSDRGYGGYTF. The full variable domain, in which reference TRBV12-5 and TRBJ1-2 provide the parts outside the CDR3, is DARVTQTPRHKVTEMGQEVTMRCQPILGHNTVFWYRQTMMQGLELLAYFRNRAPLDDSGMPKDRFSAEMPDATLATLKIQPSEPRDSAVYFCASGLSDRGYGGYTFGSGTRLTVV.

The chain has TRBV5-6 and TRBJ1-2, with TRBD1 as a possible D gene (5 bases). Trimming shortened V by 6 bases and J by 3 bases, and 15 bases separated the two germline ends. There are 14 residues in the CDR3. Germline values: CDR1 SGHDT, CDR2 YYEEEE. In nucleotides, the CDR3 is TGTGCCAGCAAAGGGGCCGGTCCTTACTATGGCTACACCTTC. As protein: CASKGAGPYYGYTF.

This rearrangement joins TRBV5-1 to TRBJ2-5, with 10 bases fitting TRBD2. The V and J ends lost 4 bases and 5 bases, in that order; junction bases with no gene match: 8. The CDR3 covers 15 residues. The germline CDR1 and CDR2 sequences are SGHRS and YFSETQ. The CDR3 DNA sequence: TGCGCCAGCAGCGACCCTAGCGGGAGTTCGGAGACCCAGTACTTC. It is translated as CASSDPSGSSETQYF. Full variable domain (remainder filled in from reference TRBV5-1 and TRBJ2-5): KAGVTQTPRYLIKTRGQQVTLSCSPISGHRSVSWYQQTPGQGLQFLFEYFSETQRNKGNFPGRFSGRQFSNSRSEMNVSTLELGDSALYLCASSDPSGSSETQYFGPGTRLLVL.

Points on this clone: The junction departs from germline at one end; a sequencing error may be responsible. This chain uses TRBV6-5 with TRBJ1-2; TRBD1 matches 9 bases. Looked up from germline, CDR1 is MNHEY and CDR2 is SVGAGI. This CDR3 spans 14 amino acids. CDR3 sequence: CASSYLGQGGGYTF. The CDR3 DNA reads TGTGCCAGCAGTTACCTGGGACAGGGTGGGGGCTACACTTTC.

The V gene is TRBV5-4, the J gene TRBJ1-1, with TRBD1 matching 10 bases. CDR3 size: 16 residues. The junction had 7 bases not matched to a gene; V was cut back by 0 bases and J by 5 bases. Germline V CDR1 and CDR2: SGHNT, YYREEE (reference sequence). This chain's CDR3 is CASSLGTGGFGTEAFF. The CDR3, as DNA: TGTGCCAGCAGCTTGGGGACAGGGGGGTTTGGTACTGAAGCTTTCTTT.

The CDR3 sequence is CASSGQTPRAFF. The CDR3 DNA reads as TGTGCCAGTAGTGGACAGACCCCGAGGGCTTTCTTT. The chain links TRBV19 to TRBJ1-1, with D perhaps TRBD1 (6 bases). This CDR3 is built from 12 residues. V shed 5 bases and J shed 11 bases, with 15 bases lying between them. The germline gives CDR1 LNHDA, CDR2 SQIVND (reference sequence). The full variable domain, completed using reference TRBV19 and TRBJ1-1, is DGGITQSPKYLFRKEGQNVTLSCEQNLNHDAMYWYRQDPGQGLRLIYYSQIVNDFQKGDIAEGYSVSREKKESFPLTVTSAQKNPTAFYLCASSGQTPRAFFGQGTRLTVV.